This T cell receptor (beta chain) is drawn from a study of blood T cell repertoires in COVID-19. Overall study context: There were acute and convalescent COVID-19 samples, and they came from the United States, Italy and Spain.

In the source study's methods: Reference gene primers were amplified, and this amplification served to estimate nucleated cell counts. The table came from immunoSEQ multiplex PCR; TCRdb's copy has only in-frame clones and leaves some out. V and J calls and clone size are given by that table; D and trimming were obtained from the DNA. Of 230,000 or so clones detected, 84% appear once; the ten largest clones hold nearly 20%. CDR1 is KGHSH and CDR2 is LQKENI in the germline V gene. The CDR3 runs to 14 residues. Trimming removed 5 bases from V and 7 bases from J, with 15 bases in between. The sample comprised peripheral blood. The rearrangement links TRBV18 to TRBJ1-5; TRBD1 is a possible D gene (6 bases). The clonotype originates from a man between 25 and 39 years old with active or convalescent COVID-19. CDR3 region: CASSLGQISQPQHF. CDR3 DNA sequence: TGTGCCAGCTCATTAGGACAGATCAGCCAGCCCCAGCATTTT.